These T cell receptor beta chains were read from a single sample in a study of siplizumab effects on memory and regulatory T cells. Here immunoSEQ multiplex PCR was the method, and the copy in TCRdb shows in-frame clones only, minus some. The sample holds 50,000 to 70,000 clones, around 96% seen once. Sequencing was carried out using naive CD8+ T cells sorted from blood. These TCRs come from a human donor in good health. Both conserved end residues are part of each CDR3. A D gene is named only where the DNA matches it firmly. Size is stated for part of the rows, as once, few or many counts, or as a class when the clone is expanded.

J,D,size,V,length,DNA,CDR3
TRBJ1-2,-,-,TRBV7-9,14,TGTGCCAGCAGCTTAGCGGTAGTGGATGAGGGCTACACCTTC,CASSLAVVDEGYTF
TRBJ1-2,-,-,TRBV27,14,TGTGCCAGCAGCGCCCTCGGAATGGGCTATGGCTACACCTTC,CASSALGMGYGYTF
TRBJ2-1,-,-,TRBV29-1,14,TGCAGCGTTAACCGGGACGGCAACTACAATGAGCAGTTCTTC,CSVNRDGNYNEQFF
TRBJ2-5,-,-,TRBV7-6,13,TGTGCCAGCAGCTTTTCAGGCCAAGAGACCCAGTACTTC,CASSFSGQETQYF
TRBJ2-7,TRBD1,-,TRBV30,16,TGTGCCTGGAGTCCCGAGACAGGGGGTTTACTAAGCGAGCAGTACTTC,CAWSPETGGLLSEQYF
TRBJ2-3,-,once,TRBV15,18,TGTGCCACCAGCAGAGGGGGTGTAGGGGCCTTGGACACAGATACGCAGTATTTT,CATSRGGVGALDTDTQYF
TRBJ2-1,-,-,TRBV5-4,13,TGTGCCAGCAGCTTTACGGGGTACAATGAGCAGTTCTTC,CASSFTGYNEQFF
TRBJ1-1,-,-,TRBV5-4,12,TGTGCCAGCAGCTTGGGGTCCACTGAAGCTTTCTTT,CASSLGSTEAFF
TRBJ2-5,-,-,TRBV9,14,TGTGCCAGCAGCGAGGGGGAGGCCTTGGAGACCCAGTACTTC,CASSEGEALETQYF
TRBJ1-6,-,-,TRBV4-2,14,TGTGCCAGCAGCCAAAACAGGGACGACTCACCCCTCCACTTT,CASSQNRDDSPLHF
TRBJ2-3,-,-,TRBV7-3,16,TGTGCCAGCAGCTTACAGGGGGGGGCCCCTCCAGATACGCAGTATTTT,CASSLQGGAPPDTQYF
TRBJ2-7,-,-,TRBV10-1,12,TGCGCCAGCAGTGAGGGGGGTAGCGATTTTCACTTC,CASSEGGSDFHF
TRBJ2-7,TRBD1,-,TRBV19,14,TGTGCCACCTCGATCGACAGGGTCGGTTACGAGCAGTACTTC,CATSIDRVGYEQYF
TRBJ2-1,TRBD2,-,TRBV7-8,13,TGTGCCACCGGACTAGTGACGGGCAATGAGCAGTTCTTC,CATGLVTGNEQFF
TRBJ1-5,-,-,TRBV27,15,TGTGCCAGCAGTTCAGGCCCATATAGCAATCAGCCCCAGCATTTT,CASSSGPYSNQPQHF
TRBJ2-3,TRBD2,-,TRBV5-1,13,TGCGCCAGCTTTAGCGGGGGAACAGATACGCAGTATTTT,CASFSGGTDTQYF
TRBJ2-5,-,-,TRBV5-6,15,TGTGCCAGCAGGTCGAGTAGGGAGCCCGTGGGGACCCAGTACTTC,CASRSSREPVGTQYF
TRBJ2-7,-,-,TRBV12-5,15,TGTGCTAGTGGTTTCCATATGGGGGTTGCCTACGAGCAGTACTTC,CASGFHMGVAYEQYF
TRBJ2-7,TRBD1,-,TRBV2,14,TGTGCCAGCGGCAGGGGGATGAGCTCCTACGAGCAGTACTTC,CASGRGMSSYEQYF